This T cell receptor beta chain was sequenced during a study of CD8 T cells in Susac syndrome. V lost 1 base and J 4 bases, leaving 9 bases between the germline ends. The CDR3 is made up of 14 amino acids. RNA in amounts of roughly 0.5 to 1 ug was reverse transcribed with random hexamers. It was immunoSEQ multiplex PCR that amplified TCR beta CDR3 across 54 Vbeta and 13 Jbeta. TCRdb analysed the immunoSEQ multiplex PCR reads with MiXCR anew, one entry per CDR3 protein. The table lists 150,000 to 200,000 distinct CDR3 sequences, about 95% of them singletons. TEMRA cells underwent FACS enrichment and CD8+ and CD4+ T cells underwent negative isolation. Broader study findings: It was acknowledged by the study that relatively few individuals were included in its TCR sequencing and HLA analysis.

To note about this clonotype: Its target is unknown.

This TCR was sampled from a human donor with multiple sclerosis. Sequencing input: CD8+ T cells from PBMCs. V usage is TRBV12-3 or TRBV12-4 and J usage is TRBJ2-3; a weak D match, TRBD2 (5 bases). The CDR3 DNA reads TGTGCCAGCAGTTTAGGCGGGTGGGCAGATACGCAGTATTTT. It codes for CASSLGGWADTQYF.